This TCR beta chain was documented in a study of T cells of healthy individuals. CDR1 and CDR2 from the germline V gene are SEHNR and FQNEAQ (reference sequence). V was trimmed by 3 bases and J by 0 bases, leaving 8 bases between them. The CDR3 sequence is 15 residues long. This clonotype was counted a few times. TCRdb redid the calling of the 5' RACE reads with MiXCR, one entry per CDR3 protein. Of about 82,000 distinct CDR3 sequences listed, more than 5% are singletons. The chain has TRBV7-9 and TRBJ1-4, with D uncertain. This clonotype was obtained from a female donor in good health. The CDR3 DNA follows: TGTGCCAGCAGCTTTTTGACAACAACTAATGAAAAACTGTTTTTT. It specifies CASSFLTTTNEKLFF.